These 5 T cell receptor beta chains originate from one sample sequenced in a study of technical replicates of blood from several donors. The repertoire was sequenced with immunoSEQ multiplex PCR; TCRdb's copy has only in-frame clones and lacks some. The sample holds roughly 70,000 clones, more than 90% seen once. What was sequenced was PBMCs. The receptors were gathered from a human donor in good health. Some clones in this sample may be carry-over from other donors' samples.

This sequence joins TRBV7-3 and TRBJ1-5; D may be TRBD1 (6 bases). Trimming took off 4 bases at V and 0 bases at J, with 13 bases between the two ends. The germline CDR1 and CDR2 sequences are SGHTA and FQGTGA. The CDR3 loop spans 16 amino acids. CDR3 bases: TGTGCCAGCAGCTACCAGGGGCTCAGTAGCAATCAGCCCCAGCATTTT. It is translated as CASSYQGLSSNQPQHF.

This rearrangement joins TRBV9 to TRBJ1-2, with D maybe TRBD1 (5 bases). Germline V gives CDR1 SGDLS, CDR2 YYNGEE. Trimming cost V 3 bases and J 1 base, with 13 bases left between them. The CDR3 has 15 residues. The CDR3 protein is CASSGGGGFNYGYTF. CDR3 DNA: TGTGCCAGCAGCGGGGGGGGTGGGTTTAACTATGGCTACACCTTC.

The chain couples TRBV7-2 to TRBJ2-3; 11 bases map to TRBD2. Germline CDR1 is SGHTA and CDR2 is FQGNSA. The CDR3 loop spans 12 amino acids. J gave up 13 bases and V 2 bases, and 2 bases lay outside the gene matches. The CDR3 DNA sequence: TGTGCCAGCAGCTTATTAGCGGGGGGGAAGTATTTT. It specifies CASSLLAGGKYF.

V is TRBV5-1 and J is TRBJ1-1, with D hard to call. CDR3 length equals 16 residues. Trimming left V 0 bases short and J 0 bases short, with 12 bases between. The germline V gene encodes CDR1 SGHRS and CDR2 YFSETQ. The CDR3 region is CASSLGAGQMNTEAFF. CDR3 DNA: TGCGCCAGCAGCTTGGGGGCTGGGCAGATGAACACTGAAGCTTTCTTT.

This chain links TRBV7-9 with TRBJ1-4; D is unresolved. Germline V lookup: CDR1 SEHNR, CDR2 FQNEAQ (reference sequence). Trimming stripped 7 bases from V and 8 bases from J, with 20 bases between. The CDR3 loop spans 15 amino acids. The CDR3 DNA sequence: TGTGCCAGCACCTTCTCGGGTCAAGAGGAGGAAAAACTGTTTTTT. Its protein product is CASTFSGQEEEKLFF.